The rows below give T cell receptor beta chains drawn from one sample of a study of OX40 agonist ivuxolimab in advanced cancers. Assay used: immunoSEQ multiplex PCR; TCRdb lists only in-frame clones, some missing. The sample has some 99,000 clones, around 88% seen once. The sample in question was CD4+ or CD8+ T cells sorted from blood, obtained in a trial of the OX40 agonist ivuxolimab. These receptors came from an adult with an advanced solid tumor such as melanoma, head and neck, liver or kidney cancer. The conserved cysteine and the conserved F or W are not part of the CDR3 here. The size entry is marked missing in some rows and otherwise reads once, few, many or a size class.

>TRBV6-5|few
ASRHRDPDSPLH
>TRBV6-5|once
ASSYPDGTGTNEQF
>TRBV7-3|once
ASSPQQLGTGDEQY
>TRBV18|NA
ASSPYRGLSGNTIY
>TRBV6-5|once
ASSTLAGWAF
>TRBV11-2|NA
ASSSYTDTQY
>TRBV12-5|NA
ASGLPRGEGDQPQH
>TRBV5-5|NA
ASRITGRGLYEQY
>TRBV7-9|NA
ASSPDNQPQH
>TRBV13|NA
ASSLGGRSSALTYEQY
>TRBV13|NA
ASSLRDRGATEAF
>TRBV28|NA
ASSSDRFEQY
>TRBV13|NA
ASSRQGDQPQH
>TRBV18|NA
ASSSGQGADTQY
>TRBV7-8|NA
ASSLQGAGELF
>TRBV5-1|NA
ASSSQGGTEAF
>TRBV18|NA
ASSPDPGNNEQF
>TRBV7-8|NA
ASSLAETLKSNQPQH
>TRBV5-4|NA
ASSLRTGPHTEAF
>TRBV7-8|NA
ASSLGLPLAKNIQY
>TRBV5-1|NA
ASSLGSETQY
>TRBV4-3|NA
ASSRLDPGGARNEQF
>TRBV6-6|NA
ASSSRDRYNEKLF
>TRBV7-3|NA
ASSLGRNTEAF
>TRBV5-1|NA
ASSWTGGRETQY